The source of this TCR beta chain is a study of response to subunit inactivated influenza vaccine. This clonotype was found a few times. Its antigen remains unknown. TCRdb processed the RT-PCR reads anew with MiXCR; each CDR3 protein has one entry. There are hundreds of thousands of distinct CDR3 sequences in the sample; more than 15% occur only once, and 9.5% to 13% lies in the top ten. Study-level findings and limits: That few new T cells are recruited by each seasonal influenza vaccination was the authors' suggestion.

This specimen consisted of PBMCs from blood, obtained about 13 days after vaccination. The receptor's source is a man aged 50-59 years who received an inactivated influenza vaccine.

The CDR3 loop reads CASSQLQKSYNEQFF. CDR3 nucleotides: TGTGCCAGCAGTCAACTACAAAAATCCTACAATGAGCAGTTCTTC. The rearrangement links TRBV2 to TRBJ2-1; no clear D gene. Trimming cost V 5 bases and J 1 base, with 12 bases left between them. Germline V gene data show CDR1 as SNHLY and CDR2 as FYNNEI. CDR3 length: 15 residues.